Reported below is one T cell receptor (beta chain). These data are taken from a study of blood T cell repertoires in COVID-19. On the study more broadly: Donors in the United States, Italy and Spain gave samples during acute or convalescent COVID-19. PBMCs, B-cell-depleted T cells, or T cells were the source of the cDNA or gDNA that made up the material.

Per the authors' pipeline: Researchers report that nucleated cell counts were estimated from reference gene primer amplification. Here immunoSEQ multiplex PCR was the method, and the copy in TCRdb shows in-frame clones only, minus some. Clonal size and the V and J genes are those of that table, whereas D and trimming came from the DNA. The sample has 250,000 or so clones; about nine tenths are singletons. This CDR3 has 13 residues. V lost 6 bases, J lost 1 base, and 9 bases lay in between. This receptor was obtained from a man aged 55 to 70 with acute or convalescent COVID-19. The specimen was peripheral blood. V is TRBV12-3 or TRBV12-4 and J is TRBJ1-1; D is perhaps TRBD1 (5 bases). In DNA, the CDR3 is TGTGCCAGCAGCTTGACAGCGAACACTGAAGCTTTCTTT. Translating it yields CASSLTANTEAFF.